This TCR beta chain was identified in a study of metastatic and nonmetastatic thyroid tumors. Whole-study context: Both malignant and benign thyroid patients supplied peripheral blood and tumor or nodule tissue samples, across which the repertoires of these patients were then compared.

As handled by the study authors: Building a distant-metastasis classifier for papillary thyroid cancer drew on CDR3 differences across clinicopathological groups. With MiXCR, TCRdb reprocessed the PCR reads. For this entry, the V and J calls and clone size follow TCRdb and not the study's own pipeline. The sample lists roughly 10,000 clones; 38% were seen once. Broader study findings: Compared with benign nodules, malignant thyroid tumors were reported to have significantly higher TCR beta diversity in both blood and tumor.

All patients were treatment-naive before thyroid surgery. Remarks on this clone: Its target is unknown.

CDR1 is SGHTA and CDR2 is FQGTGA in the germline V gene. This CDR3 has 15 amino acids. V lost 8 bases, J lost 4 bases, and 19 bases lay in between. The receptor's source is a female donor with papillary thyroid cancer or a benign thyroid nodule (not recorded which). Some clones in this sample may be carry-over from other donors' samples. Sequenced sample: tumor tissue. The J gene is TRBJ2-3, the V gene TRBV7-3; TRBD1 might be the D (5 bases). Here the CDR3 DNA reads TGTGCCAGCTCCGTGGCAGGGTCGGTATCAGATACGCAGTATTTT. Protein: CASSVAGSVSDTQYF.